The clone carrying this T cell receptor beta chain was detected a few times. This entry comes from a study of CD8+CD57+ T cells in acquired aplastic anemia. Genomic DNA served as template for TCR beta VDJ and CDR3 profiling. One entry per CDR3 protein results from TCRdb running MiXCR on the reads. The table shows roughly 150,000 distinct CDR3 sequences, with roughly 50% occurring only once. For sequencing, patients were chosen who had shown expansion of CD8+CD57+ cells by flow cytometry. Patients uniformly had severe acquired aplastic anemia. The CDR3 is made up of 13 amino acids. V gave up 10 bases and J gave up 2 bases, with 12 bases separating them. Germline CDR1 is ENHRY and CDR2 is SYGVKD.

This TCR was recovered from a human donor with aplastic anemia. The chain is built from TRBV10-3 and TRBJ2-1; perhaps TRBD2 as D (5 bases). Sample: sorted CD4+, CD8+, or CD8+CD57+ T cells (not recorded which) from PBMCs. CDR3 sequence: CATGLTPYNEQFF. CDR3 nucleotide sequence: TGTGCCACCGGACTGACTCCCTACAATGAGCAGTTCTTC.